This T cell receptor beta chain was captured by sequencing in a study of OX40 agonist ivuxolimab in advanced cancers. General notes on the study: Ivuxolimab was an agonistic, fully human IgG2 monoclonal antibody directed against OX40 (CD134), a costimulatory receptor. Intravenous ivuxolimab was administered to patients every 2 weeks at six dose levels: 0.01, 0.1, 0.3, 1.5, 3 and 10 mg/kg. Of the approximately 50 patients in dose escalation, 19 had hepatocellular carcinoma, some 15 had melanoma, 9 had renal cell carcinoma and 9 had head and neck cancer. The dose-escalation cohort was about 83% male with a mean age of approximately 60 years, ranging from about 20 to 85. Prior anti-PD-1, anti-PD-L1 or anti-CTLA-4 therapy was permitted, and checkpoint inhibitors had been received by roughly 40% of dose-escalation patients. Partial responses occurred in three dose-escalation patients: two with cutaneous melanoma and one with hepatocellular carcinoma. The point of sequencing TCRbeta in the periphery was to test whether ivuxolimab changed TCR sequence diversity and drove clonal T-cell expansion. The paper covers the monotherapy dose-escalation part of the phase I ivuxolimab trial, which included N = 52 patients.

Patients with autoimmune disease history or receiving systemic immunosuppression were excluded from the trial. Peripheral blood for TCR sequencing was drawn from every dose cohort at baseline, at cycle 4 day 1 and at cycle 7 day 1. The samples were drawn from a first-in-human, open-label, multicenter phase I dose-escalation trial of ivuxolimab. Adults with locally advanced or metastatic melanoma, renal cell carcinoma, hepatocellular carcinoma or head and neck squamous cell carcinoma were enrolled in the trial. Before TCR sequencing, CD4+ T cells and CD8+ T cells were sorted from peripheral blood as separate populations. Genomic DNA was extracted from sorted cells for sequencing of the TCRbeta CDR3 region. The immunoSEQ Assay was used to sequence the TCRbeta CDR3 regions. TCRdb took over this immuneACCESS table, retaining in-frame rearrangements with V and J assigned. Such tables are incomplete; in checked studies, under half of the missing clones stem from an unresolved V gene, and the remainder is unexplained. The sample contains fewer than 95,000 clones, 90% to 95% of them found a single time. The ten biggest clones cover about 0.89% of the sample.

As concerns this clone: Its cognate antigen has yet to be identified. No much larger clone is present one base from it, and per-base qualities are unavailable.

Study-level results and caveats: After ivuxolimab, more expanded clones were found on average in CD8+ T cells than in CD4+ T cells. Low levels of normalized T-cell clonal expansion were also seen in some nonresponding patients. The antigen specificity of the peripheral T cells that underwent clonal expansion was not determined. In the 0.1-3.0 mg/kg groups, partial responders were among the patients with the lowest normalized peripheral clonal expansion, particularly in CD8+ T cells. At doses of 0.1 to 3.0 mg/kg, clonal expansion of both CD4+ and CD8+ T cells in blood was seen between baseline and week 6.

The CDR3 runs 14 amino acids, cysteine and phenylalanine included. Only the CDR3 DNA is retained, 42 bases long and in frame from the first base. The sequence links TRBV21-1 to TRBJ1-2; the table calls TRBD1, which could not be checked here. TRBV21-1 is termed a pseudogene. The TCR originated in an adult with an advanced solid tumor such as melanoma, head and neck, liver or kidney cancer. Sequenced material: CD4+ or CD8+ T cells sorted from blood, taken in a trial of the OX40 agonist ivuxolimab. The sequenced DNA is TGTGCCAGCAAGGAACGGGACAGGGGTTATGGCTACACCTTC. This is translated as CASKERDRGYGYTF.